Sequencing of this T cell receptor beta chain was carried out in a study of blood T cell repertoires in COVID-19. In the authors' workflow: Researchers report that nucleated cell counts were estimated from reference gene primer amplification. Produced via immunoSEQ multiplex PCR; TCRdb's table is partial and in-frame only. V and J calls and clone size are as listed in that table; D and trimming were resolved from the DNA. The sample contains fewer than 300,000 clones, approximately 84% of which appear only once. Germline CDR1 SGHRS, CDR2 YFSETQ. The length of the CDR3 is 12 residues. V was shortened by 0 bases and J by 7 bases, with 6 bases between the two germline ends.

The rearrangement uses TRBV5-1 and TRBJ2-3, with a tentative D call TRBD2 (5 bases). This receptor was taken from a human donor with COVID-19, enrolled during active disease. The donor label of this sample is uncertain. Sequencing was performed on peripheral blood. CDR3: CASSLAGNTQYF. As DNA, the CDR3 is TGCGCCAGCAGCTTGGCGGGGAATACGCAGTATTTT.